These 6 T cell receptor beta chains were sequenced from one sample in a study of T cells in women clearing cervical HPV infection. Libraries were prepared by immunoSEQ multiplex PCR; TCRdb keeps only in-frame clonotypes and omits some of them. The listing records about 26,000 clones. The sample taken for sequencing was blood buffy coat. These receptors were taken from a woman between 18 and 69 years old with a cervical HPV16 infection that either progressed to CIN3+ or cleared (not recorded which).

Note on this clone: Read coverage stops 3 residues before the CDR3 terminus; the germline J gene supplies the remainder. The chain has TRBV7-2 and TRBJ1-5; perhaps TRBD1 as D (5 bases). The V gene lost 5 bases and the J gene lost 7 bases, with 12 bases spanning the gap. Germline V CDR1 and CDR2: SGHTA, FQGNSA. The CDR3 loop spans 13 amino acids. CDR3 region: CASSQQVGQPQHF. CDR3 DNA, as far as it was read: TGTGCCAGCAGCCAACAGGTTGGGCAGCCC.

Regarding this clone: The read finishes 3 residues shy of the CDR3 end, and the germline J gene is used to complete it. The chain uses TRBV18 and TRBJ1-4, with D maybe TRBD1 (6 bases). CDR1 is KGHSH, CDR2 LQKENI, per germline. V lost 3 bases, J lost 7 bases, and 15 bases lay in between. The CDR3 totals 15 residues. The CDR3 sequence: CASSPTFQGGEKLFF. CDR3 DNA, as far as it was read: TGTGCCAGCTCACCCACTTTTCAAGGGGGTGAAAAA. Drawing the rest from reference TRBV18 and TRBJ1-4, the complete variable domain is NAGVMQNPRHLVRRRGQEARLRCSPMKGHSHVYWYRQLPEEGLKFMVYLQKENIIDESGMPKERFSAEFPKEGPSILRIQQVVRGDSAAYFCASSPTFQGGEKLFFGSGTQLSVL.

Remarks on this clone: Read coverage stops 3 residues before the CDR3 terminus; the germline J gene supplies the remainder. The chain is built from TRBV5-1 and TRBJ1-2; 8 nucleotides line up with TRBD1. CDR1 and CDR2 (germline): SGHRS, YFSETQ. The CDR3 contains 14 residues. Partial CDR3 DNA: TGCGCCAGCAGCTCACGAGACAGGGGTTACGAC. Protein sequence: CASSSRDRGYD. The entire CDR3 sequence reads CASSSRDRGYDYTF.

Of note for this clone: The CDR3 end lies 3 residues beyond the end of the read and is filled in from the germline J gene. The V and J genes are TRBV10-1 and TRBJ1-3, with D perhaps TRBD1 (6 bases). This CDR3 region has 17 residues. CDR1 is WNHNN and CDR2 is SYGVQD in the germline V gene (reference sequence). Trimming removed 7 bases from V and 4 bases from J, with 23 bases in between. The DNA read from the CDR3 is TGCGCCAGCAATGCCCCCCATACAGGGTGTATAGGAAACACC. Residues: CASNAPHTGCIGNT. The whole CDR3 is CASNAPHTGCIGNTIYF.

Concerning this clone itself: The germline gene is not matched at one end of the junction; a read error may be the cause. The read finishes 3 residues shy of the CDR3 end, and the germline J gene is used to complete it. The chain carries TRBV4-2 and TRBJ2-7; 7 positions match TRBD1. The germline V gene has CDR1 LGHNA and CDR2 YNFKEQ. CDR3 length: 17 residues. The part of the CDR3 DNA that was read is TGCGCCAGCAGCCAAGATTGGAACAGGGGAAACTTCTACGAG. This gives the protein CASSQDWNRGNFYE. The full CDR3 protein is CASSQDWNRGNFYEQYF.

The CDR3 sequence is CASSTTRSAGQPQYF. Partial CDR3 DNA: TGTGCCAGTAGTACCACCCGTTCGGCAGGTCAGCCG. J is TRBJ2-3 and V is TRBV19, with D unclear. Sequencing ends 3 residues short of the CDR3 end; the germline J gene provides the rest. CDR1 LNHDA and CDR2 SQIVND come from the germline V gene (reference sequence). CDR3 length: 15 residues. The variable domain in full, with the rest retrieved from reference TRBV19 and TRBJ2-3, is DGGITQSPKYLFRKEGQNVTLSCEQNLNHDAMYWYRQDPGQGLRLIYYSQIVNDFQKGDIAEGYSVSREKKESFPLTVTSAQKNPTAFYLCASSTTRSAGQPQYFGPGTRLTVL.